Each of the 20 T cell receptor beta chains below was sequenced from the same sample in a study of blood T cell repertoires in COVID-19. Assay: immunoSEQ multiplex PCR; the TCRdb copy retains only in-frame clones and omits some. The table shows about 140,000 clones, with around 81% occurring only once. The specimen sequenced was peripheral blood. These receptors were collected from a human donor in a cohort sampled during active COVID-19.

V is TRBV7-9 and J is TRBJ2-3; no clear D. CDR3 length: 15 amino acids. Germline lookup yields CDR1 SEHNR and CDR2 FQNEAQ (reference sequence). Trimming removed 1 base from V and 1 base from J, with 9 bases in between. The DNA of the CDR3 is TGTGCCAGCAGCTTAGGTAGTCCGGGCACAGATACGCAGTATTTT. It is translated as CASSLGSPGTDTQYF.

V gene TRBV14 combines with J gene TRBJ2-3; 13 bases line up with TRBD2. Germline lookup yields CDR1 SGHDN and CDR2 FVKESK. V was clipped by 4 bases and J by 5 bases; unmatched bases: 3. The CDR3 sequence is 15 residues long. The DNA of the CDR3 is TGTGCCAGCAGCCCCCGGACTAGCGGGGGAGATACGCAGTATTTT. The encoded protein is CASSPRTSGGDTQYF.

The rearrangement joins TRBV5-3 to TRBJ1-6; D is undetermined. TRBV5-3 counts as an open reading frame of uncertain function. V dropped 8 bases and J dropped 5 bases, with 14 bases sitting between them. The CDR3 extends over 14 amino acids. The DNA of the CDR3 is TGTGCCAGGATAAGACCTAGAGATAATTCACCCCTCCACTTT. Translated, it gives CARIRPRDNSPLHF.

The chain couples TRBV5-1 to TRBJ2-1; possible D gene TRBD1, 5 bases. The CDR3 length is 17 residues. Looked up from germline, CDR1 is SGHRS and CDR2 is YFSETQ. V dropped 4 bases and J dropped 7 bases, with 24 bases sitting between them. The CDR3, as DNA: TGCGCCAGCAGCGTTGGGGCCGGCAACCCAGAGCCAAATGAGCAGTTCTTC. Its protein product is CASSVGAGNPEPNEQFF. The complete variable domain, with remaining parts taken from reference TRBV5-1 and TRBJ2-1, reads KAGVTQTPRYLIKTRGQQVTLSCSPISGHRSVSWYQQTPGQGLQFLFEYFSETQRNKGNFPGRFSGRQFSNSRSEMNVSTLELGDSALYLCASSVGAGNPEPNEQFFGPGTRLTVL.

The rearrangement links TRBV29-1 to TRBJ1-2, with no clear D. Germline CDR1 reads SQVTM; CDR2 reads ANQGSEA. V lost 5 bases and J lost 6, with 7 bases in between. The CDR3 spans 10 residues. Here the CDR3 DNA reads TGCAGCGTTCTCGGGAATGGCTACACCTTC. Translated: CSVLGNGYTF.

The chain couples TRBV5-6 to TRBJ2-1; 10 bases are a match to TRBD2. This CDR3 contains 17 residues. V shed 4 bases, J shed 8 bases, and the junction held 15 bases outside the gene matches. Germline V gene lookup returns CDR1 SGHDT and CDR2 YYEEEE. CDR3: CASSARPGLAGADEQFF. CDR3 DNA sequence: TGTGCCAGCAGCGCCCGGCCGGGCCTAGCGGGAGCCGATGAGCAGTTCTTC.

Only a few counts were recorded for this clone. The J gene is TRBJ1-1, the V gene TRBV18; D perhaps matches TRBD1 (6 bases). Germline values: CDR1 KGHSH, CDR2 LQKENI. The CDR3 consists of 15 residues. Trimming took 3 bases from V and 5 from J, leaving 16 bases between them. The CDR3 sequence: CASSPQRGRGTEAFF. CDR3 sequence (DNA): TGTGCCAGCTCACCTCAGCGGGGGCGTGGGACTGAAGCTTTCTTT.

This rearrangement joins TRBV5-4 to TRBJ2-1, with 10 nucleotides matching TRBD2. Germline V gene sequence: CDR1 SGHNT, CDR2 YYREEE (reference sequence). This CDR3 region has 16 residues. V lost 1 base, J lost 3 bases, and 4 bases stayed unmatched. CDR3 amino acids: CASSLKTSGYYNEQFF. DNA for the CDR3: TGTGCCAGCAGCTTGAAGACTAGCGGGTACTACAATGAGCAGTTCTTC.

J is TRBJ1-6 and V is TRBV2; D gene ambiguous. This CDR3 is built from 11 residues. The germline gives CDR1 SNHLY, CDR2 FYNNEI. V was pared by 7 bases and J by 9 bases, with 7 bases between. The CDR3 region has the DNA TGTGCCAGCATTTACACTTCACCCCTCCACTTT. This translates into CASIYTSPLHF.

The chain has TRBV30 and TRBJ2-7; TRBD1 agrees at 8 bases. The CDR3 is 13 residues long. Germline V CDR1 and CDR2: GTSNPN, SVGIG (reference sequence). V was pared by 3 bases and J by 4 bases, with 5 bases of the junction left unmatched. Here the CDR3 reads CAWRQGAKYEQYF. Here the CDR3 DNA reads TGTGCCTGGAGGCAGGGGGCGAAATACGAGCAGTACTTC.

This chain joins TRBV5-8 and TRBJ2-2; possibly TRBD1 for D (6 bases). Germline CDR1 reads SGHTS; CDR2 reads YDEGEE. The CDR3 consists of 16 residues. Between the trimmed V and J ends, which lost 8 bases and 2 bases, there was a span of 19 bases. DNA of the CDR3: TGTGCCAGACAGACAGGACAAGAGAGAAACACCGGGGAGCTGTTTTTT. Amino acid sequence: CARQTGQERNTGELFF.

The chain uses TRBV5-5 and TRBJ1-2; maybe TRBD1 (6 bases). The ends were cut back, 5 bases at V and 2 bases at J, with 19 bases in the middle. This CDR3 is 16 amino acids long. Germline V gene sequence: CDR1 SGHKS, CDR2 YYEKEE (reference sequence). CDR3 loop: CASRRGVGQINYGYTF. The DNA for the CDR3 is TGTGCCAGCAGGCGGGGGGTGGGACAAATCAACTATGGCTACACCTTC.

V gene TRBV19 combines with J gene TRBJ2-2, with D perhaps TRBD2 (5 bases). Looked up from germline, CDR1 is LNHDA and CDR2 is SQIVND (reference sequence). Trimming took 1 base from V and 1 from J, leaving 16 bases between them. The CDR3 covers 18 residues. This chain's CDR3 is CASSIGRLAALNTGELFF. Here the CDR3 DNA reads TGTGCCAGTAGTATAGGAAGGCTAGCAGCTCTGAACACCGGGGAGCTGTTTTTT.

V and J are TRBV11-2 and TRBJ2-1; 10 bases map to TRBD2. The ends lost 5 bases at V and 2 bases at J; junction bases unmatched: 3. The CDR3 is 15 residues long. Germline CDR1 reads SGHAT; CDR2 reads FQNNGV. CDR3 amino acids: CASSRGLAAYNEQFF. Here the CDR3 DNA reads TGTGCCAGCAGCCGCGGACTAGCGGCCTACAATGAGCAGTTCTTC.

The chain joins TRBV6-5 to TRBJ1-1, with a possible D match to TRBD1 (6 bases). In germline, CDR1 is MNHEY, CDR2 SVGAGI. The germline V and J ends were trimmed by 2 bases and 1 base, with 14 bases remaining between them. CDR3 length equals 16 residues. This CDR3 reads CASSYISGTKNTEAFF. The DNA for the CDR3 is TGTGCCAGCAGTTACATCTCCGGGACAAAGAACACTGAAGCTTTCTTT.

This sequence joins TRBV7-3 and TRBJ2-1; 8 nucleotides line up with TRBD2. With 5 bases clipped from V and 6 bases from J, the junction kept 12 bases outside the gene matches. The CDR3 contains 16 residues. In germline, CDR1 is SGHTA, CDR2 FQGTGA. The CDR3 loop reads CASSLDTGTRVNEQFF. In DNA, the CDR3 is TGTGCCAGCAGCCTCGACACCGGGACTAGGGTCAATGAGCAGTTCTTC.

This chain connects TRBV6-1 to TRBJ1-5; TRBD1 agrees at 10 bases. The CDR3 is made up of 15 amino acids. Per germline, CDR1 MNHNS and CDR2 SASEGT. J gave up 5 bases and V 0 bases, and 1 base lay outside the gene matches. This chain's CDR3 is CASSEATGGYQPQHF. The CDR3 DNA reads TGTGCCAGCAGTGAAGCGACAGGGGGCTATCAGCCCCAGCATTTT.

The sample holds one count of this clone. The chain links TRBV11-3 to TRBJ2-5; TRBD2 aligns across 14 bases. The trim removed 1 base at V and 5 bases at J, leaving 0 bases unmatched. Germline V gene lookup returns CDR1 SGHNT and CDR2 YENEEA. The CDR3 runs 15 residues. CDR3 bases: TGTGCCAGCAGCTTAGGACTAGCGGGGGGGGAGACCCAGTACTTC. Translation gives CASSLGLAGGETQYF.

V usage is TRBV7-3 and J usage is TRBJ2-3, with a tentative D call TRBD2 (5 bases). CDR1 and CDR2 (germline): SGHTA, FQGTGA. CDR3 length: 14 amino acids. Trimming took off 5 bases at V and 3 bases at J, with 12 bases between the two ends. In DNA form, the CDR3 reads TGTGCCAGCAGCCCCCGTGAGGGAACAGATACGCAGTATTTT. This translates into CASSPREGTDTQYF.

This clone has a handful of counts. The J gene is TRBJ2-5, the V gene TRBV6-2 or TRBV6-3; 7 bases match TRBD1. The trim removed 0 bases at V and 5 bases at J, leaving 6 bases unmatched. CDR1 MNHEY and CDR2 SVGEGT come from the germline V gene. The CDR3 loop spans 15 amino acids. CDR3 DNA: TGTGCCAGCAGTTACTCGTACGGGACAGAGGAGACCCAGTACTTC. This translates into CASSYSYGTEETQYF.